These 17 T cell receptor beta chains were all obtained from the same sample, sequenced in a study of blood T cell repertoires in COVID-19. TCRdb keeps only in-frame clones here, not all; method: immunoSEQ multiplex PCR. This table has about 360,000 clones, 86% appearing once. Sequenced input: peripheral blood. Receptors originate from a woman aged 60 to 75 with COVID-19, enrolled during active disease.

This clone occurred once. The CDR3 reads CASRLQETQYF. The CDR3, as DNA: TGTGCCAGCAGACTTCAAGAGACCCAGTACTTC. V usage is TRBV6-5 and J usage is TRBJ2-5; D gene ambiguous. Trimming shortened V by 6 bases and J by 2 bases, and 4 bases separated the two germline ends. This CDR3 spans 11 amino acids. The germline CDR1 and CDR2 sequences are MNHEY and SVGAGI.

For the CDR3, the DNA is TGTGCCAGCTCTAACAGGAAGAACGAGCAGTACTTC. Translated, it gives CASSNRKNEQYF. V gene TRBV9 combines with J gene TRBJ2-7, with D possibly TRBD1 on 5 matching bases. The CDR3 runs to 12 residues. Between the trimmed V and J ends, which lost 7 bases and 5 bases, there was a span of 13 bases. CDR1 is SGDLS, CDR2 YYNGEE, per germline.

The chain couples TRBV10-3 to TRBJ2-5; D is possibly TRBD1 (5 bases). The CDR3 is made up of 19 amino acids. Germline CDR1 and CDR2: ENHRY and SYGVKD. V was trimmed by 0 bases and J by 1 base, leaving 21 bases between them. The CDR3 loop is CAISESRWAGSTVQETQYF. The CDR3, as DNA: TGTGCCATCAGTGAGTCGAGATGGGCAGGGTCGACGGTCCAAGAGACCCAGTACTTC.

Notes on this clone: A read error may produce the germline difference seen at one junction end. This chain links TRBV3-1 (or the pseudogene TRBV3-2) with TRBJ2-5; a possible D gene is TRBD2 (6 bases). Germline V lookup: CDR1 LGHDT, CDR2 YNNKEL (reference sequence). This CDR3 spans 16 amino acids. The DNA of the CDR3 is TGTGCCAGCAGTCAAGTTTCCATGCCTGGGGGGGAGACCCAGTACTTC. It specifies CASSQVSMPGGETQYF.

The V call is TRBV3-1 (or the pseudogene TRBV3-2), the J call TRBJ2-1; maybe TRBD1 (6 bases). The CDR3 extends over 14 amino acids. V shed 2 bases and J shed 8 bases, with 13 bases lying between them. Per germline, CDR1 LGHDT and CDR2 YNNKEL (reference sequence). The CDR3 loop is CASSQQAGQHEQFF. In DNA form, the CDR3 reads TGTGCCAGCAGCCAACAAGCTGGACAGCATGAGCAGTTCTTC.

The chain links TRBV30 to TRBJ1-1, with TRBD1 matching over 7 bases. Germline trimming cut 5 bases from V and 6 bases from J; bases unmatched to any gene: 6. Per germline, CDR1 GTSNPN and CDR2 SVGIG (reference sequence). The CDR3 is made up of 12 amino acids. As DNA, the CDR3 is TGTGCCTGGGATACAGGGGACCCTGAAGCTTTCTTT. Translated: CAWDTGDPEAFF.

As regards this clone: Other nucleotide sequences in the sample specify the same CDR3. V is TRBV5-1 and J is TRBJ2-7, with TRBD1 as a possible D gene (6 bases). The CDR3 is 12 amino acids. Germline lookup yields CDR1 SGHRS and CDR2 YFSETQ. V lost 2 bases and J lost 3, with 6 bases in between. The DNA of the CDR3 is TGCGCCAGCAGCTTACAGGGCTACGAGCAGTACTTC. This sequence encodes CASSLQGYEQYF.

The chain uses TRBV21-1 and TRBJ2-5; TRBD1, the table's D call, was not compared with the DNA. TRBV21-1 is classified as a pseudogene. The CDR3 length is 17 residues. The CDR3 is CASSKVCRVQEKETQYF. The CDR3 bases are TGTGCCAGCAGCAAAGTTTGCAGGGTGCAAGAGAAGGAGACCCAGTACTTC.

The rearrangement uses TRBV11-3 and TRBJ2-3; TRBD1 matches 10 bases. CDR3 size: 14 residues. V dropped 5 bases and J dropped 6; count of bases not matched to a gene: 5. CDR1 is SGHNT, CDR2 YENEEA, per germline. The CDR3 region has the DNA TGTGCCAGCAGCACTGGACAGGGGGAGGATACGCAGTATTTT. Translation: CASSTGQGEDTQYF.

The rearrangement joins TRBV15 to TRBJ1-1; no firm D call. CDR1 and CDR2 from the germline V gene are LNHNV and YYDKDF (reference sequence). The V and J ends lost 6 bases and 4 bases respectively, with 18 bases between them. This CDR3 has 15 amino acids. Here the CDR3 reads CATRLGLAGVTEAFF. The CDR3 nucleotides read TGTGCCACCAGGCTTGGGCTGGCGGGTGTCACTGAAGCTTTCTTT.

This clone was counted ten times or more. V usage is TRBV10-1 and J usage is TRBJ2-1; TRBD1 agrees at 9 bases. V shed 5 bases and J 8 bases; nucleotides not matched to a gene: 10. The CDR3 loop spans 15 amino acids. Germline lookup yields CDR1 WNHNN and CDR2 SYGVQD (reference sequence). This CDR3 is CASSPTGGIVYEQFF. The CDR3 DNA follows: TGCGCCAGCAGTCCGACAGGGGGTATCGTATATGAGCAGTTCTTC.

The CDR3 sequence: CASSLNGGARETQYF. As DNA, the CDR3 is TGTGCCAGCAGCTTAAACGGGGGGGCACGGGAGACCCAGTACTTC. The rearrangement uses TRBV7-2 and TRBJ2-5; 8 bases map to TRBD2. The CDR3 sequence is 15 residues long. Germline V gives CDR1 SGHTA, CDR2 FQGNSA. V lost 2 bases and J lost 5; bases outside the gene matches: 7.

V usage is TRBV19 and J usage is TRBJ1-5, with 10 bases fitting TRBD1. There are 18 residues in the CDR3. J was trimmed by 8 bases and V by 6 bases; bases with no gene match: 19. The V gene's germline CDR1 is LNHDA and CDR2 SQIVND (reference sequence). The CDR3 loop reads CASRATRAGTGAREPQHF. CDR3 coding DNA: TGTGCCAGTAGAGCCACCCGCGCCGGGACAGGGGCGAGAGAGCCCCAGCATTTT.

The chain employs TRBV15 and TRBJ1-3; perhaps TRBD1 as D (5 bases). Trimming pared 3 bases from V and 7 bases from J, leaving 10 bases between. Germline lookup yields CDR1 LNHNV and CDR2 YYDKDF (reference sequence). The CDR3 covers 13 residues. The CDR3 protein is CATSRDRQNTIYF. Here the CDR3 DNA reads TGTGCCACCAGCAGGGATCGACAGAACACCATATATTTT. Together with reference TRBV15 and TRBJ1-3, the CDR3 gives the full variable domain: DAMVIQNPRYQVTQFGKPVTLSCSQTLNHNVMYWYQQKSSQAPKLLFHYYDKDFNNEADTPDNFQSRRPNTSFCFLDIRSPGLGDTAMYLCATSRDRQNTIYFGEGSWLTVV.

The chain recombines TRBV3-1 (or the pseudogene TRBV3-2) with TRBJ2-7; 8 bases match TRBD2. This CDR3 has 16 amino acids. Germline lookup yields CDR1 LGHDT and CDR2 YNNKEL (reference sequence). Losses at the gene ends were 2 bases for V and 1 base for J; bases not matched to a gene: 7. This CDR3 reads CASSQTGGATSYEQYF. The CDR3 region has the DNA TGTGCCAGCAGCCAAACCGGGGGGGCCACTTCCTACGAGCAGTACTTC.

The gene calls are TRBV29-1 and TRBJ1-4; 7 positions match TRBD1. J lost 7 bases, V lost 5 bases, and 7 bases had no gene match. The CDR3 spans 13 residues. Germline assignment: CDR1 SQVTM and CDR2 ANQGSEA. CDR3 coding DNA: TGCAGCGTTACCGGGACAGCACTTGAAAAACTGTTTTTT. This encodes CSVTGTALEKLFF.

The gene calls are TRBV19 and TRBJ1-5; D possibly corresponds to TRBD1 (5 bases). This CDR3 spans 13 amino acids. Germline CDR1 reads LNHDA; CDR2 reads SQIVND (reference sequence). The ends were cut back, 7 bases at V and 5 bases at J, with 12 bases in the middle. The DNA of the CDR3 is TGTGCCAGTACAGAAACAGGATATCAGCCCCAGCATTTT. It is translated as CASTETGYQPQHF.